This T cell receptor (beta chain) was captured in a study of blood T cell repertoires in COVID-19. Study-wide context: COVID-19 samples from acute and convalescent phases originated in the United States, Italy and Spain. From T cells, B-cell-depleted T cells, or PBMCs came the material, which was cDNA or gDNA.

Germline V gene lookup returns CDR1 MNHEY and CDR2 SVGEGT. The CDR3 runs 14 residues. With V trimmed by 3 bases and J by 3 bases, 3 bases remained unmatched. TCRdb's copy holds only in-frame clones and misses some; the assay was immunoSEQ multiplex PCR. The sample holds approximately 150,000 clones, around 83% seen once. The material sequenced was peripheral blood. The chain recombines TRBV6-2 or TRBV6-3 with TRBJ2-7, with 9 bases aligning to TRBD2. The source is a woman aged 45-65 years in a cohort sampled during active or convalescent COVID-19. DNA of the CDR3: TGTGCCAGCAGTTATGGCGGGGGGGACTACGAGCAGTACTTC. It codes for CASSYGGGDYEQYF.